One sample yielded the 31 T cell receptor beta chains listed below, sequenced in a study of blood T cell repertoires in COVID-19. TCRdb's copy holds only in-frame clones and misses some; the assay was immunoSEQ multiplex PCR. The sample records some 150,000 clones, 86% being singletons. Sequenced input: peripheral blood. The receptors come from a man aged 70-80 years with acute or convalescent COVID-19.

This rearrangement joins TRBV19 to TRBJ2-3, with 7 nucleotides matching TRBD1. The V segment lost 5 bases and the J segment 1 base; nucleotides outside the gene matches: 9. The CDR3 sequence is 16 residues long. Germline V gene data show CDR1 as LNHDA and CDR2 as SQIVND (reference sequence). Here the CDR3 DNA reads TGTGCCAGTAGTGAGCCCTACAGGGGAGGCACAGATACGCAGTATTTT. Translating gives CASSEPYRGGTDTQYF.

This chain links TRBV7-3 with TRBJ2-3; 7 nucleotides agree with TRBD2. Germline assignment: CDR1 SGHTA and CDR2 FQGTGA. V lost 4 bases to trimming and J lost 4 bases; unmatched junction nucleotides: 8. The CDR3 is 15 residues long. The CDR3 sequence: CASSSTGTTADTQYF. Written as DNA, the CDR3 is TGTGCCAGCAGCTCAACCGGGACTACGGCAGATACGCAGTATTTT.

The chain combines TRBV7-3 with TRBJ2-3; 11 bases map to TRBD2. Trimming at V came to 4 bases and at J to 4 bases, leaving 4 bases not matched to a gene. Germline assignment: CDR1 SGHTA and CDR2 FQGTGA. This CDR3 is built from 15 residues. CDR3 bases: TGTGCCAGCAGCTCTAGCGGGAGGTACTCAGATACGCAGTATTTT. Residues: CASSSSGRYSDTQYF. Based on the CDR3 plus reference TRBV7-3 and TRBJ2-3, the full variable domain is GAGVSQTPSNKVTEKGKYVELRCDPISGHTALYWYRQSLGQGPEFLIYFQGTGAADDSGLPNDRFFAVRPEGSVSTLKIQRTERGDSAVYLCASSSSGRYSDTQYFGPGTRLTVL.

This chain uses TRBV20-1 with TRBJ2-7; 7 bases line up with TRBD2. Germline CDR1 reads DFQATT; CDR2 reads SNEGSKA (reference sequence). The CDR3 consists of 14 residues. J was trimmed by 3 bases and V by 3 bases; bases with no gene match: 8. The CDR3 is CSASVASGFYEQYF. CDR3 DNA: TGCAGTGCTAGTGTAGCTAGCGGCTTCTACGAGCAGTACTTC.

The V call is TRBV5-1, the J call TRBJ1-2; 7 positions agree with TRBD1. This CDR3 has 16 amino acids. Germline trimming cut 4 bases from V and 0 bases from J; bases unmatched to any gene: 9. Germline CDR1 is SGHRS and CDR2 is YFSETQ. As DNA, the CDR3 is TGCGCCAGCAGCCTTACCTCGACAGGGTCTAACTATGGCTACACCTTC. As protein: CASSLTSTGSNYGYTF. Looking up the rest from reference TRBV5-1 and TRBJ1-2 gives the full variable domain: KAGVTQTPRYLIKTRGQQVTLSCSPISGHRSVSWYQQTPGQGLQFLFEYFSETQRNKGNFPGRFSGRQFSNSRSEMNVSTLELGDSALYLCASSLTSTGSNYGYTFGSGTRLTVV.

CDR3 coding DNA: TGTGCCAGTAGTATAGATATGGCCGGGACTAGCTCCTACAATGAGCAGTTCTTC. It yields the protein CASSIDMAGTSSYNEQFF. The chain links TRBV19 to TRBJ2-1; TRBD2 agrees at 8 bases. Germline V gives CDR1 LNHDA, CDR2 SQIVND (reference sequence). There are 18 residues in the CDR3. Germline trimming cut 0 bases from V and 0 bases from J; bases unmatched to any gene: 7.

The rearrangement links TRBV11-2 to TRBJ2-1, with D uncertain. CDR3 length: 12 amino acids. CDR1 SGHAT and CDR2 FQNNGV come from the germline V gene. The ends were cut back, 5 bases at V and 7 bases at J, with 9 bases in the middle. CDR3 in amino acids: CASSPGGNEQFF. The CDR3 nucleotides read TGTGCCAGCAGCCCAGGTGGGAATGAGCAGTTCTTC.

V and J are TRBV7-4 and TRBJ2-7; tentative D call: TRBD1 (6 bases). CDR1 is SGHVT and CDR2 is SQSDAQ in the germline V gene. The CDR3 extends over 15 amino acids. V was clipped by 5 bases and J by 6 bases, with 20 bases between them. The CDR3 coding sequence is TGTGCCAGCAGCGATCCGGGACAATTAAAATGCGAGCAGTACTTC. Translated, it gives CASSDPGQLKCEQYF.

J is TRBJ2-1 and V is TRBV11-2; 10 nucleotides line up with TRBD2. The CDR3 is made up of 15 amino acids. The germline gives CDR1 SGHAT, CDR2 FQNNGV. V gave up 5 bases and J gave up 9 bases; unmatched junction bases: 10. CDR3 loop: CASSPRTSGGSEQFF. The CDR3 nucleotides are TGTGCCAGCAGCCCCCGGACTAGCGGAGGCAGTGAGCAGTTCTTC.

The CDR3 region is CASSSTSNEKLFF. The CDR3 coding sequence is TGTGCCAGCAGCAGCACCTCTAATGAAAAACTGTTTTTT. The chain couples TRBV5-4 to TRBJ1-4; no firm D call. The ends were cut back, 4 bases at V and 3 bases at J, with 7 bases in the middle. Germline V lookup: CDR1 SGHNT, CDR2 YYREEE (reference sequence). The CDR3 is made up of 13 amino acids.

V gene TRBV11-2 combines with J gene TRBJ1-3; TRBD1 is a possible D gene (5 bases). V shed 4 bases and J shed 4 bases, with 17 bases lying between them. The germline V gene encodes CDR1 SGHAT and CDR2 FQNNGV. The CDR3 is 16 amino acids. The CDR3: CASSSNPVGAGNTIYF. The CDR3 DNA sequence: TGTGCCAGCAGCTCCAACCCCGTAGGGGCCGGAAACACCATATATTTT. Together with reference TRBV11-2 and TRBJ1-3, the CDR3 gives the full variable domain: EAGVAQSPRYKIIEKRQSVAFWCNPISGHATLYWYQQILGQGPKLLIQFQNNGVVDDSQLPKDRFSAERLKGVDSTLKIQPAKLEDSAVYLCASSSNPVGAGNTIYFGEGSWLTVV.

The V call is TRBV3-1 (or the pseudogene TRBV3-2), the J call TRBJ1-2; D gene unclear. The CDR3 sequence is 13 residues long. Trimming cost V 3 bases and J 2 bases, with 7 bases left between them. Germline V gene sequence: CDR1 LGHDT, CDR2 YNNKEL (reference sequence). The CDR3 DNA sequence: TGTGCCAGCAGCCACGGGGTCAACTATGGCTACACCTTC. Amino acids: CASSHGVNYGYTF.

This chain uses TRBV5-5 with TRBJ2-7; D perhaps matches TRBD2 (5 bases). Per the germline V gene, CDR1 is SGHKS and CDR2 is YYEKEE (reference sequence). V lost 2 bases and J 6 bases, leaving 9 bases between the germline ends. This CDR3 spans 12 amino acids. The CDR3 sequence is CASSFNLAEQYF. The DNA of the CDR3 is TGTGCCAGCAGCTTTAACCTAGCCGAGCAGTACTTC.

The V call is TRBV7-9, the J call TRBJ2-7; 11 bases line up with TRBD2. With V trimmed by 5 bases and J by 8 bases, 11 bases remained unmatched. Germline V gene data show CDR1 as SEHNR and CDR2 as FQNEAQ (reference sequence). The CDR3 covers 15 residues. CDR3 residues: CASSDGTSGSKKQYF. The CDR3 DNA sequence: TGTGCCAGCAGCGACGGGACTAGCGGTTCTAAGAAGCAGTACTTC.

The rearrangement uses TRBV11-2 and TRBJ2-5; D possibly corresponds to TRBD2 (5 bases). The V gene's germline CDR1 is SGHAT and CDR2 FQNNGV. This CDR3 is 15 amino acids long. Trimming cost V 7 bases and J 2 bases, with 17 bases left between them. The CDR3 region has the DNA TGTGCCAGCACCCGTACCCGGGGTGTGCAAGAGACCCAGTACTTC. Its translation is CASTRTRGVQETQYF.

The V call is TRBV27, the J call TRBJ2-7; 8 nucleotides line up with TRBD2. CDR1 is MNHEY and CDR2 is SMNVEV in the germline V gene (reference sequence). With V trimmed by 5 bases and J by 4 bases, 10 bases remained unmatched. The CDR3 is 15 amino acids. The CDR3 DNA sequence: TGTGCCAGCAGTCCCCGGACTAGCTACTCGTACGAGCAGTACTTC. Encoded protein: CASSPRTSYSYEQYF.

This clone has more than one count but fewer than ten. The chain uses TRBV7-8 and TRBJ2-2; 8 nucleotides match TRBD1. Germline CDR1 and CDR2: SGHVS and FQNEAQ. The CDR3 contains 17 residues. V lost 5 bases and J lost 7; bases outside the gene matches: 15. In DNA form, the CDR3 reads TGTGCCAGCAGCCGAGGGGCCGGACAGGGCGTACGCGGGGAGCTGTTTTTT. Protein sequence: CASSRGAGQGVRGELFF.

The gene calls are TRBV14 and TRBJ2-7; D remains ambiguous. Germline V gene data show CDR1 as SGHDN and CDR2 as FVKESK. Trimming stripped 4 bases from V and 5 bases from J, with 12 bases between. CDR3 length: 13 residues. The CDR3, as DNA: TGTGCCAGCAGCCCTGCCTGGGCCGACGAGCAGTACTTC. It codes for CASSPAWADEQYF. Full variable domain (outside the CDR3, taken from reference TRBV14 and TRBJ2-7): EAGVTQFPSHSVIEKGQTVTLRCDPISGHDNLYWYRRVMGKEIKFLLHFVKESKQDESGMPNNRFLAERTGGTYSTLKVQPAELEDSGVYFCASSPAWADEQYFGPGTRLTVT.

The chain is built from TRBV7-2 and TRBJ2-5, with D perhaps TRBD2 (6 bases). Germline CDR1 and CDR2: SGHTA and FQGNSA. The ends were cut back, 5 bases at V and 5 bases at J, with 15 bases in the middle. The CDR3 has 14 residues. The CDR3 loop is CASSRVAGLETQYF. CDR3 coding DNA: TGTGCCAGCAGCAGGGTGGCGGGATTGGAGACCCAGTACTTC.

This rearrangement joins TRBV13 to TRBJ2-5; TRBD1 matches 8 bases. Trimming took 2 bases from V and 4 from J; bases not matched to a gene: 3. Germline values: CDR1 PRHDT, CDR2 FYEKMQ (reference sequence). The CDR3 is 14 amino acids. For the CDR3, the DNA is TGTGCCAGCAGCTTAACAGGGGGTGGAGAGACCCAGTACTTC. Protein product: CASSLTGGGETQYF.

V gene TRBV2 combines with J gene TRBJ1-5, with 8 bases lining up with TRBD1. Unmatched junction bases numbered 9, after V lost 7 bases and J lost 7 bases. Germline CDR1 SNHLY, CDR2 FYNNEI. The CDR3 is 14 amino acids. The CDR3 DNA follows: TGTGCCAGCAATTCCAGGGGGCCACAGCAGCCCCAGCATTTT. Amino acid sequence: CASNSRGPQQPQHF. The full variable domain, its missing parts supplied by reference TRBV2 and TRBJ1-5, is EPEVTQTPSHQVTQMGQEVILRCVPISNHLYFYWYRQILGQKVEFLVSFYNNEISEKSEIFDDQFSVERPDGSNFTLKIRSTKLEDSAMYFCASNSRGPQQPQHFGDGTRLSIL.

This rearrangement joins TRBV24-1 to TRBJ1-5; D is unclear. The germline V and J ends were trimmed by 3 bases and 7 bases, with 15 bases remaining between them. This CDR3 is 15 amino acids long. Germline CDR1 reads KGHDR; CDR2 reads SFDVKD. CDR3 loop: CATSDHRYPGQPQHF. The CDR3 nucleotides are TGTGCCACCAGTGATCACCGCTACCCGGGGCAGCCCCAGCATTTT.

V is TRBV6-1 and J is TRBJ2-2, with 7 bases lining up with TRBD2. Losses at the gene ends were 0 bases for V and 0 bases for J; bases not matched to a gene: 4. The CDR3 spans 17 residues. The germline V gene encodes CDR1 MNHNS and CDR2 SASEGT. CDR3: CASSEALLAANTGELFF. CDR3 coding DNA: TGTGCCAGCAGTGAAGCGCTTCTAGCGGCGAACACCGGGGAGCTGTTTTTT.

The genes are TRBV15 and TRBJ1-2, with TRBD1 identical over 9 bases. Trimming removed 5 bases from V and 8 bases from J; junction bases left unmatched: 6. The germline V gene has CDR1 LNHNV and CDR2 YYDKDF (reference sequence). CDR3 length equals 13 residues. The CDR3 DNA is TGTGCCACCAGCCCGGACAGGGGTGGCGGCTACACCTTC. Translation gives CATSPDRGGGYTF.

CDR3 in DNA: TGTGCCAGCAGTTACGACACCCGGTCGGGCTACACCTTC. Amino acids: CASSYDTRSGYTF. The chain joins TRBV6-2 or TRBV6-3 to TRBJ1-2, with D unclear. The CDR3 runs to 13 residues. CDR1 is MNHEY and CDR2 is SVGEGT in the germline V gene. V was pared by 2 bases and J by 8 bases, with 12 bases between.

This chain uses TRBV28 with TRBJ2-5, with 7 nucleotides matching TRBD1. The trim removed 5 bases at V and 1 base at J, leaving 10 bases unmatched. CDR3 length: 16 residues. Germline CDR1 MDHEN, CDR2 SYDVKM. The chain's CDR3 is CASSPGTGQLQETQYF. CDR3 bases: TGTGCCAGCAGTCCGGGGACGGGACAGCTCCAAGAGACCCAGTACTTC.

The CDR3: CASSVTGERNQPQHF. The CDR3 region has the DNA TGTGCCAGCAGCGTCACAGGGGAGCGCAATCAGCCCCAGCATTTT. The rearrangement links TRBV7-8 to TRBJ1-5; 7 bases map to TRBD1. The CDR3 contains 15 residues. V shed 5 bases, J shed 2 bases, and the junction held 6 bases outside the gene matches. Germline values: CDR1 SGHVS, CDR2 FQNEAQ.

J is TRBJ2-7 and V is TRBV25-1, with D possibly matching TRBD1 (8 bases). Germline CDR1 is MGHDK and CDR2 is SYGVNS. V was cut by 1 base and J by 5 bases, with 18 bases left in between. CDR3 size: 16 residues. CDR3 amino acids: CASSESRGAGGDEQYF. Here the CDR3 DNA reads TGTGCCAGCAGTGAATCTCGGGGGGCAGGGGGCGACGAGCAGTACTTC.

This clone was detected once. CDR3 loop: CASSQISTNEKLFF. The CDR3 bases are TGCGCCAGCAGCCAAATATCGACTAATGAAAAACTGTTTTTT. The genes are TRBV4-1 and TRBJ1-4; D uncertain. The V gene's germline CDR1 is MGHRA and CDR2 YSYEKL. This CDR3 contains 14 residues. The germline V and J ends were trimmed by 2 bases and 2 bases, with 6 bases remaining between them.

The CDR3 DNA reads as TGTGCCAGCAGCTTCCTAGATAGGCCCCCCGGGGAGCTGTTTTTT. Translation gives CASSFLDRPPGELFF. The V gene is TRBV9, the J gene TRBJ2-2; D not resolved. V shed 4 bases and J shed 6 bases, with 16 bases lying between them. Germline CDR1 is SGDLS and CDR2 is YYNGEE. The CDR3 is 15 amino acids.

The chain recombines TRBV9 with TRBJ1-2; 7 positions match TRBD1. There are 14 residues in the CDR3. In germline, CDR1 is SGDLS, CDR2 YYNGEE. V trimming: 3 bases; J trimming: 4 bases; junction bases outside the gene matches: 6. This CDR3 reads CASSGRGDSYGYTF. As DNA, the CDR3 is TGTGCCAGCAGCGGGAGGGGGGACAGCTATGGCTACACCTTC.